This T cell receptor beta chain was recovered during a study of memory CD4+ T cells and cytomegalovirus serostatus. Details on this clone: Its specificity is not known.

Single viable CD3+CD4+CD8-CD45RO+ cells were sorted as the memory CD4+ T cells. Assay: immunoSEQ multiplex PCR; the TCRdb copy retains only in-frame clones and omits some. This table has around 50,000 clones, 81% appearing once. V gave up 3 bases and J gave up 2 bases, with 8 bases separating them. In germline, CDR1 is SGHAT, CDR2 FQNNGV. The CDR3 is 14 amino acids. Notes on the study in general: Of under 200 reported CMV TCRbeta sequences, under 80 were found in memory CD4+ repertoires.

The origin of this receptor is an adult in good health and CMV-seronegative. Sequenced sample: memory CD4+ T cells from blood. V is TRBV11-2 and J is TRBJ1-5; D not resolved. CDR3 protein: CASSFGEGNQPQHF. For the CDR3, the DNA is TGTGCCAGCAGCTTTGGGGAAGGCAATCAGCCCCAGCATTTT.